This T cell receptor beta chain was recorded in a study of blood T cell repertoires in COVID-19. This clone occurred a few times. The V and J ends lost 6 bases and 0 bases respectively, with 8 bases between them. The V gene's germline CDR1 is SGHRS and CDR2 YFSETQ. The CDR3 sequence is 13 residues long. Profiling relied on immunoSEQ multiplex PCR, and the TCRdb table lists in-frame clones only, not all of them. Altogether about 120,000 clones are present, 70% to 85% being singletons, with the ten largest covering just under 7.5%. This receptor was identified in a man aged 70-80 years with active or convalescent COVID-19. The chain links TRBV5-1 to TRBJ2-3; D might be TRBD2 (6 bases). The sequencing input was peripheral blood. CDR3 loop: CASNSGSTDTQYF. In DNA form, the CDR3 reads TGCGCCAGCAATAGCGGCAGCACAGATACGCAGTATTTT.